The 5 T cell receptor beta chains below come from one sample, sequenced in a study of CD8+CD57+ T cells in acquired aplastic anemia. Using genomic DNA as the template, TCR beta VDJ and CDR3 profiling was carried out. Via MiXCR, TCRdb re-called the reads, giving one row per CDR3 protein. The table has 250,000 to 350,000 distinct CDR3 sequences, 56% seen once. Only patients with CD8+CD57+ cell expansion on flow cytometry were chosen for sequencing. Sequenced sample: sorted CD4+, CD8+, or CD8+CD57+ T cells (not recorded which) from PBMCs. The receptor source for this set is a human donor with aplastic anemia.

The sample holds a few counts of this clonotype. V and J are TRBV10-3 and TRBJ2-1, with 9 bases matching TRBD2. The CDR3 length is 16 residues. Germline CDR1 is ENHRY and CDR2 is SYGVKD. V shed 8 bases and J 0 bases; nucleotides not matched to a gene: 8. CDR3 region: CAIGLAGSSSYNEQFF. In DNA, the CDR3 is TGTGCCATCGGTCTAGCGGGGTCAAGCTCCTACAATGAGCAGTTCTTC.

The CDR3 region has the DNA TGTGCCAGCAGTCAAACCTCGGACAGGGAAGCCGGGGAGCTGTTTTTT. Its translation is CASSQTSDREAGELFF. This chain joins TRBV6-5 and TRBJ2-2, with 8 bases that match TRBD1. The CDR3 loop spans 16 amino acids. After removal of 5 bases from V and 6 bases from J, the junction contained 11 bases not matched to a gene. Germline CDR1 and CDR2: MNHEY and SVGAGI.

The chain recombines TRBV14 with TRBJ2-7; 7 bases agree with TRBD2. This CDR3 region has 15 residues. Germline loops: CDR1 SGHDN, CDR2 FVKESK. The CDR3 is CACGGAPPCSYEQYF. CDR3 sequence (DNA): TGTGCATGCGGGGGTGCACCTCCGTGCTCCTACGAGCAGTACTTC.

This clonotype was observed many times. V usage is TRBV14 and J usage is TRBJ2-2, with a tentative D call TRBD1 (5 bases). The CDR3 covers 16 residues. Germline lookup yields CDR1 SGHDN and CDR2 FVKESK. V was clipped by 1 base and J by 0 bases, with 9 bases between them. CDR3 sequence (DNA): TGTGCCAGCAGCCAAGTTGACAGCGCGAACACCGGGGAGCTGTTTTTT. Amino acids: CASSQVDSANTGELFF.

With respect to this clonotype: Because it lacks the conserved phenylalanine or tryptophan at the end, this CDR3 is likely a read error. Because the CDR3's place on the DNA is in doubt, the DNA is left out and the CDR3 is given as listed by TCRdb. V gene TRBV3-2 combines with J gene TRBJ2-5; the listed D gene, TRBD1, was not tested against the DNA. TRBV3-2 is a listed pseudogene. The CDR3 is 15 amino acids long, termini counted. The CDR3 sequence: CASFVRVPRRETQYL.